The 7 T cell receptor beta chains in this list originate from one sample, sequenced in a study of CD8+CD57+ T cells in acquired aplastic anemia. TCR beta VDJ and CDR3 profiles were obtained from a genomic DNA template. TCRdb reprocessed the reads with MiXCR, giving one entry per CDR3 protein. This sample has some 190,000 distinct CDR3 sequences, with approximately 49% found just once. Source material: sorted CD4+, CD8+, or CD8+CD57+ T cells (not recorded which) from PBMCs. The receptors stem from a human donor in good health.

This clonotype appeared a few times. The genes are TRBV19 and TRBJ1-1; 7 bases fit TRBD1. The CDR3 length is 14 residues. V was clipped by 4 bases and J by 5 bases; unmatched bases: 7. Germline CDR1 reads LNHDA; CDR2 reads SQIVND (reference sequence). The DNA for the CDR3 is TGTGCCAGTAGTAAACGACAGGGAAGGACTGAAGCTTTCTTT. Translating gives CASSKRQGRTEAFF.

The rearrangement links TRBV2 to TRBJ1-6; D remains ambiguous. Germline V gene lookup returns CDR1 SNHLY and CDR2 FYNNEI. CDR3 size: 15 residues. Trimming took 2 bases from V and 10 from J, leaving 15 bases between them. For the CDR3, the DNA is TGTGCCAGCAGTGAAATCCCTACTCCGGGGTCACCCCTCCACTTT. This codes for CASSEIPTPGSPLHF.

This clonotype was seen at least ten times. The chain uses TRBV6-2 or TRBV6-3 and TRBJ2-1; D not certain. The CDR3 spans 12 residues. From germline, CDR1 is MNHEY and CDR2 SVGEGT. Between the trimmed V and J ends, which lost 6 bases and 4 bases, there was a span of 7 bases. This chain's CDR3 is CASRDAYNEQFF. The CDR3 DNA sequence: TGTGCCAGCAGGGACGCATACAATGAGCAGTTCTTC.

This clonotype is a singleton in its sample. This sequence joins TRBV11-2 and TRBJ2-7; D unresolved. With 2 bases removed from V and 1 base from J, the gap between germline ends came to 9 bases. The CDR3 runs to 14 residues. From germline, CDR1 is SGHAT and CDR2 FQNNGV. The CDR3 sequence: CASSLFVESYEQYF. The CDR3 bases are TGTGCCAGCAGCTTATTTGTAGAGTCCTACGAGCAGTACTTC.

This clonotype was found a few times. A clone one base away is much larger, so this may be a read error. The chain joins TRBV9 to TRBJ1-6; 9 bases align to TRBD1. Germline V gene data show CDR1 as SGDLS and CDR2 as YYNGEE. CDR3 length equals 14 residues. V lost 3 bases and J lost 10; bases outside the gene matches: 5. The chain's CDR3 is CASSAGQGSSPLHF. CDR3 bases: TGTGCCAGCAGCGCGGGACAGGGAAGCTCACCCCTCCACTTT.

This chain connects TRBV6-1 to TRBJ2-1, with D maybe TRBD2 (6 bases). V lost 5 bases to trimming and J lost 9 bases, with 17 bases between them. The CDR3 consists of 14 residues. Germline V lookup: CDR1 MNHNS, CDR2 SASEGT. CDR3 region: CASSTYSLAGEQFF. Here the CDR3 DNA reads TGTGCCAGCAGTACTTACTCACTAGCTGGTGAGCAGTTCTTC.

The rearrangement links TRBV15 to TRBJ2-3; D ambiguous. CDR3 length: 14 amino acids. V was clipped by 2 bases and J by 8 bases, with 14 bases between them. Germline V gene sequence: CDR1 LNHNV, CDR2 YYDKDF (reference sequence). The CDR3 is CATSRPMNSGTQYF. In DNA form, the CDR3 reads TGTGCCACCAGCAGACCCATGAATTCTGGTACGCAGTATTTT.